One and the same sample provided the 17 T cell receptor beta chains below, sequenced in a study of blood T cell repertoires in COVID-19. The repertoire was sequenced with immunoSEQ multiplex PCR; TCRdb's copy has only in-frame clones and lacks some. The sample includes more than 95,000 clones, 86% of them seen just once. The specimen was peripheral blood. The receptor source for this set is a human donor in a cohort sampled during active COVID-19.

The chain couples TRBV11-3 to TRBJ1-1; 8 bases match TRBD1. Germline assignment: CDR1 SGHNT and CDR2 YENEEA. After removal of 5 bases from V and 3 bases from J, the junction contained 11 bases not matched to a gene. CDR3 length: 16 amino acids. CDR3 amino acids: CASSLTGGGGYTEAFF. The CDR3 DNA reads as TGTGCCAGCAGCCTAACAGGGGGAGGTGGGTACACTGAAGCTTTCTTT.

This chain uses TRBV6-2 or TRBV6-3 with TRBJ1-2; D is perhaps TRBD1 (6 bases). This CDR3 has 18 residues. V shed 2 bases and J shed 7 bases, with 26 bases lying between them. Germline CDR1 MNHEY, CDR2 SVGEGT. The CDR3, as DNA: TGTGCCAGCAGTTACAAAGTAGGGACAATCGGAAACCTACTTGGCTACACCTTC. Its translation is CASSYKVGTIGNLLGYTF.

This clone was found once. The genes are TRBV3-1 (or the pseudogene TRBV3-2) and TRBJ2-7, with 7 bases matching TRBD2. In germline, CDR1 is LGHDT, CDR2 YNNKEL (reference sequence). The CDR3 runs 11 residues. The V gene end was trimmed by 1 base and the J gene end by 10 bases; junction bases not matched to a gene: 1. The CDR3 bases are TGTGCCAGCAGCCAAGGGACTAGTCAGTACTTC. This sequence encodes CASSQGTSQYF.

The chain has TRBV7-8 and TRBJ2-5; D remains ambiguous. Trimming removed 6 bases at V and 5 bases at J, with 13 bases between. Germline lookup yields CDR1 SGHVS and CDR2 FQNEAQ. The CDR3 loop spans 13 amino acids. CDR3 residues: CASSPDAGETQYF. CDR3 coding DNA: TGTGCCAGCAGTCCCGACGCCGGGGAGACCCAGTACTTC. Based on the CDR3 plus reference TRBV7-8 and TRBJ2-5, the full variable domain is GAGVSQSPRYKVAKRGQDVALRCDPISGHVSLFWYQQALGQGPEFLTYFQNEAQLDKSGLPSDRFFAERPEGSVSTLKIQRTQQEDSAVYLCASSPDAGETQYFGPGTRLLVL.

The gene calls are TRBV9 and TRBJ1-2; D is perhaps TRBD1 (6 bases). Germline CDR1 reads SGDLS; CDR2 reads YYNGEE. The CDR3 is 15 amino acids. The ends were cut back, 4 bases at V and 4 bases at J, with 17 bases in the middle. The CDR3 reads CASSPQQGWGYGYTF. The CDR3 DNA is TGTGCCAGCAGCCCTCAACAGGGATGGGGCTATGGCTACACCTTC.

The V gene is TRBV3-1 (or the pseudogene TRBV3-2), the J gene TRBJ1-2; TRBD1 might be the D (6 bases). The germline V gene encodes CDR1 LGHDT and CDR2 YNNKEL (reference sequence). The CDR3 consists of 16 residues. V was trimmed by 5 bases and J by 2 bases, leaving 18 bases between them. The CDR3 reads CASSTLGGGSNYGYTF. The CDR3 DNA sequence: TGTGCCAGCAGCACTCTGGGGGGGGGCTCGAACTATGGCTACACCTTC.

The chain recombines TRBV14 with TRBJ2-3; 8 bases map to TRBD2. Germline V gives CDR1 SGHDN, CDR2 FVKESK. The CDR3 runs to 18 residues. Trimming cost V 1 base and J 2 bases; bases outside gene matches: 11. CDR3 nucleotides: TGTGCCAGCAGCCAAGGGGTGGGGCGGGAGGAACTCACAGATACGCAGTATTTT. Amino acids: CASSQGVGREELTDTQYF.

The rearrangement links TRBV24-1 to TRBJ2-3; TRBD2 matches at 14 bases. The J segment lost 3 bases and the V segment lost 5 bases, leaving 6 bases of the junction unmatched. This CDR3 comprises 17 residues. CDR1 and CDR2 from the germline V gene are KGHDR and SFDVKD. CDR3 nucleotide sequence: TGTGCCACCAGTGCCGAAGGACTAGCGGGAGGAACAGATACGCAGTATTTT. This gives the protein CATSAEGLAGGTDTQYF.

This clone has more than one count but fewer than ten. The J gene is TRBJ1-1, the V gene TRBV7-9; 7 bases agree with TRBD1. The germline CDR1 and CDR2 sequences are SEHNR and FQNEAQ (reference sequence). The junction had 4 bases not matched to a gene; V was cut back by 2 bases and J by 4 bases. This CDR3 spans 14 amino acids. CDR3 in DNA: TGTGCCAGCAGCTTACGTCAGGGGGGCACTGAAGCTTTCTTT. Translated, it gives CASSLRQGGTEAFF.

The rearrangement uses TRBV7-8 and TRBJ1-5, with 8 bases matching TRBD1. The CDR3 runs 16 residues. CDR1 is SGHVS and CDR2 is FQNEAQ in the germline V gene. Trimming took 5 bases from V and 0 from J; bases not matched to a gene: 6. CDR3: CASSPEGQVSNQPQHF. CDR3 bases: TGTGCCAGCAGCCCAGAGGGACAGGTTAGCAATCAGCCCCAGCATTTT.

This sequence joins TRBV24-1 and TRBJ2-7; no reliable D call. Germline lookup yields CDR1 KGHDR and CDR2 SFDVKD. The CDR3 has 13 residues. V dropped 6 bases and J dropped 2 bases, with 10 bases sitting between them. DNA of the CDR3: TGTGCCACCAGTAGAGGCGGAGCCTACGAGCAGTACTTC. Residues: CATSRGGAYEQYF.

The chain is built from TRBV27 and TRBJ2-1; a possible D gene is TRBD2 (5 bases). The CDR3 is made up of 17 amino acids. V dropped 7 bases and J dropped 5 bases, with 24 bases sitting between them. CDR1 MNHEY and CDR2 SMNVEV come from the germline V gene (reference sequence). The CDR3 reads CASTPLELIAKNNEQFF. Here the CDR3 DNA reads TGTGCCAGCACCCCCCTCGAGTTAATAGCGAAAAACAATGAGCAGTTCTTC.

This clone was seen ten or more times. The CDR3 nucleotides read TGTGCCAGCAGCTTGGGGCCGGGACAGGGGGCCAACGAGCAGTACTTC. This translates into CASSLGPGQGANEQYF. V is TRBV5-4 and J is TRBJ2-7; 12 bases fit TRBD1. Germline V gene lookup returns CDR1 SGHNT and CDR2 YYREEE (reference sequence). The CDR3 loop spans 16 amino acids. J lost 5 bases, V lost 0 bases, and 6 bases had no gene match.

V usage is TRBV5-1 and J usage is TRBJ1-1; 11 positions match TRBD1. CDR1 is SGHRS and CDR2 is YFSETQ in the germline V gene. J was trimmed by 3 bases and V by 4 bases; bases with no gene match: 8. CDR3 size: 16 residues. CDR3 in DNA: TGCGCCAGCAGCCCCGGGACAGGGGGTGAAGACACTGAAGCTTTCTTT. This sequence encodes CASSPGTGGEDTEAFF.

The V gene is TRBV10-1, the J gene TRBJ2-1; 9 bases line up with TRBD2. Germline loops: CDR1 WNHNN, CDR2 SYGVQD (reference sequence). The junction had 5 bases not matched to a gene; V was cut back by 0 bases and J by 2 bases. The CDR3 runs 17 residues. CDR3 sequence: CASSESGAGGTYNEQFF. The CDR3 DNA is TGCGCCAGCAGTGAGTCTGGAGCGGGAGGAACCTACAATGAGCAGTTCTTC.

This clone was counted only a few times. The chain joins TRBV6-6 to TRBJ2-7; TRBD1 agrees at 10 bases. CDR3 length: 16 amino acids. With V trimmed by 4 bases and J by 0 bases, 6 bases remained unmatched. Germline V gene sequence: CDR1 MNHNY, CDR2 SVGAGI (reference sequence). DNA for the CDR3: TGTGCCAGCAGTTTGGGACAGGGGTCTAGCTCCTACGAGCAGTACTTC. This codes for CASSLGQGSSSYEQYF.

The chain is built from TRBV4-1 and TRBJ2-3, with 12 bases fitting TRBD2. After removal of 3 bases from V and 6 bases from J, the junction contained 4 bases not matched to a gene. The CDR3 runs to 15 residues. CDR1 and CDR2 from the germline V gene are MGHRA and YSYEKL. As DNA, the CDR3 is TGCGCCAGCAGCCAGCGACTAGCGGGAGTGGATACGCAGTATTTT. It encodes CASSQRLAGVDTQYF.